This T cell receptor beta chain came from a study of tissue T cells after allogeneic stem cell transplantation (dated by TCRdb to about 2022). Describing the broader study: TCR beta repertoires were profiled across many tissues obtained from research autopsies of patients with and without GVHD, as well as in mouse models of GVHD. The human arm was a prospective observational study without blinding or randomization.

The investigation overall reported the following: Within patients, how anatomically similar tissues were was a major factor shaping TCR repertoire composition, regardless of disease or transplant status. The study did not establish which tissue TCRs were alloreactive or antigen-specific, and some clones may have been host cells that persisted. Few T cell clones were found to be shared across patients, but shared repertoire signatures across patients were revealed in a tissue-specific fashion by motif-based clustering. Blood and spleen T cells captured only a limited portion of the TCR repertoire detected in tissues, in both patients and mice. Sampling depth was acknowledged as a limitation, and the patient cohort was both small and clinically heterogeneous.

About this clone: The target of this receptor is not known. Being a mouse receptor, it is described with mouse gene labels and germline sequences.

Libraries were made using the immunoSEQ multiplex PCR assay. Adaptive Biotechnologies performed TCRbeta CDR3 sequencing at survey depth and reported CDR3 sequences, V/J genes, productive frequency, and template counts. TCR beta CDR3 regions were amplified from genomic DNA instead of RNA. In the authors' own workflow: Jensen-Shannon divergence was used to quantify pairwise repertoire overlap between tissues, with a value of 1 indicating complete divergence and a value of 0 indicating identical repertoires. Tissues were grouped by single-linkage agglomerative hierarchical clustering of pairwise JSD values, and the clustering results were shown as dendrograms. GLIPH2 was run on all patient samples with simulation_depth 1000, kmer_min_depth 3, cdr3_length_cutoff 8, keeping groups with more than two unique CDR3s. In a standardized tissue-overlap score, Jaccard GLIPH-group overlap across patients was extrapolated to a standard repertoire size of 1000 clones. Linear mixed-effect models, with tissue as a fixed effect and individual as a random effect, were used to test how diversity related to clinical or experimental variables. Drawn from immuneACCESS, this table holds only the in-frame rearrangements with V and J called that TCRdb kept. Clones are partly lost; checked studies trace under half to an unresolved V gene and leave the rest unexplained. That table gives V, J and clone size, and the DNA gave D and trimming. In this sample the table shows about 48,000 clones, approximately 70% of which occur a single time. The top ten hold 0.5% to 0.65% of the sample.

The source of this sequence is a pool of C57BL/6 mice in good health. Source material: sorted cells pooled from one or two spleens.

CDR3 loop: CSSSQSQGNNQAPLF. CDR3 DNA, as far as it was read: TGCTCCAGCAGTCAATCGCAGGGTAACAACCAGGCTCCGCTT. The rearranged chain carries TRBV23 and TRBJ1-5; the D call in the table, TRBD1, was not verified against the DNA. The CDR3 goes on 1 residue after the read ends, and that part is filled in from the germline J gene. The CDR3 starts with the cysteine, ends with the phenylalanine, and has 15 residues. The 42 bases shown cover part of the CDR3, and their frame starts at base 1. Per the germline V gene, KGHTA is the CDR1 and FQNQQP is the CDR2.